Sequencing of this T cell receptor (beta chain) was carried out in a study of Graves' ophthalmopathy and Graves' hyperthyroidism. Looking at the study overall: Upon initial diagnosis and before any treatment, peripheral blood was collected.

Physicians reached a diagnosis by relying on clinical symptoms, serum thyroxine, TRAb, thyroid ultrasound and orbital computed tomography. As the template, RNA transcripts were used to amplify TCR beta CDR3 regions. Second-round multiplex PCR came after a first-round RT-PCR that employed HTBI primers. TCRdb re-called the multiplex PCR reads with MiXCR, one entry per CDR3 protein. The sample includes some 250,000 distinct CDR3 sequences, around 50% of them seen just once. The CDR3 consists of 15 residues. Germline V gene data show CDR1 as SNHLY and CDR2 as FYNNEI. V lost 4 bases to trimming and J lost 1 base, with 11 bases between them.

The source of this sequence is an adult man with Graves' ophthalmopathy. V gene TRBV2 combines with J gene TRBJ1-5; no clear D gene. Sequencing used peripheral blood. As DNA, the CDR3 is TGTGCCAGCAGTGTGTCCGCAGGAAGCAATCAGCCCCAGCATTTT. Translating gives CASSVSAGSNQPQHF.